This T cell receptor (beta chain) emerged from a study of T cells after posttransplantation cyclophosphamide. Notes on the study in general: Blood and skin or GI T cell repertoires showed limited TRB overlap. Recipient CMV seropositivity and CMV reactivation strongly tracked TRB clonality. Donor-recipient repertoire similarity was low at 1-2 months, rising over year one.

The CDR3 totals 14 residues. Germline V gene lookup returns CDR1 PRHDT and CDR2 FYEKMQ (reference sequence). V lost 6 bases to trimming and J lost 5 bases; unmatched junction nucleotides: 8. Turning to this clone: The target antigen is unknown.

The related graft donor's blood sample was taken on the day of bone marrow donation. The method was immunoSEQ multiplex PCR; TCRdb's version includes in-frame clones alone and lacks a portion of them. The table shows about 2,800 clones, with approximately 87% occurring only once. Sequencing input: CD8+ T cells sorted from PBMCs. The sequence was collected from a woman in her forties or fifties in good health and a related stem cell transplant donor. The genes are TRBV13 and TRBJ2-5, with 8 bases matching TRBD1. The CDR3: CASSPGTGEETQYF. The DNA of the CDR3 is TGTGCCAGCAGTCCAGGGACAGGAGAGGAGACCCAGTACTTC.